The next 8 T cell receptor beta chains were all read from a single sample in a study of Tregs in tolerant kidney transplant recipients. Libraries were prepared by immunoSEQ multiplex PCR; TCRdb keeps only in-frame clonotypes and omits some of them. Here the sample spans about 64,000 clones, 95% to 98% being singletons. The specimen was Tregs from blood, collected before the transplant. The receptors were gathered from a human donor who received a combined kidney and bone marrow transplant.

The rearrangement uses TRBV6-5 and TRBJ2-2; D uncertain. Trimming stripped 2 bases from V and 6 bases from J, with 7 bases between. This CDR3 is built from 13 residues. Germline V gene data show CDR1 as MNHEY and CDR2 as SVGAGI. CDR3 coding DNA: TGTGCCAGCAGTTACCCCCCTCCCGGGGAGCTGTTTTTT. This encodes CASSYPPPGELFF.

This clone was observed once. The CDR3 sequence is CASSEYSRNTDTQYF. CDR3 sequence (DNA): TGTGCCAGCAGTGAATATAGCCGTAACACAGATACGCAGTATTTT. This chain links TRBV6-1 with TRBJ2-3, with D hard to call. V was pared by 2 bases and J by 2 bases, with 11 bases between. Germline V gene data show CDR1 as MNHNS and CDR2 as SASEGT. The CDR3 contains 15 residues.

The chain's CDR3 is CASSEIERDEQFF. The CDR3 bases are TGTGCCAGCAGTGAAATAGAGCGGGATGAGCAGTTCTTC. The chain is built from TRBV2 and TRBJ2-1, with D possibly TRBD2 on 6 matching bases. The CDR3 is made up of 13 amino acids. Per the germline V gene, CDR1 is SNHLY and CDR2 is FYNNEI. Between the trimmed V and J ends, which lost 2 bases and 8 bases, there was a span of 10 bases.

The rearrangement joins TRBV4-3 to TRBJ2-5; D is possibly TRBD1 (6 bases). V was cut by 0 bases and J by 0 bases, with 11 bases left in between. Germline values: CDR1 LGHNA, CDR2 YSLEER. The CDR3 is 16 residues long. The CDR3 sequence: CASSQDLRGNQETQYF. CDR3 coding DNA: TGCGCCAGCAGCCAAGACCTCAGGGGAAACCAAGAGACCCAGTACTTC.

The rearrangement uses TRBV10-3 and TRBJ1-2, with a possible D match to TRBD1 (5 bases). Germline values: CDR1 ENHRY, CDR2 SYGVKD. This CDR3 contains 13 residues. V lost 7 bases to trimming and J lost 3 bases, with 12 bases between them. This CDR3 is CAINVREDYGYTF. The CDR3 DNA sequence: TGTGCCATCAACGTCAGGGAGGACTATGGCTACACCTTC.

V gene TRBV19 combines with J gene TRBJ1-2; 8 nucleotides match TRBD1. CDR3 length: 13 residues. The V gene's germline CDR1 is LNHDA and CDR2 SQIVND (reference sequence). CDR3 nucleotides: TGTGCTTCCAGTGGACAGGGAGGTTATGGCTACACCTTC. Its translation: CASSGQGGYGYTF.

The V and J genes are TRBV5-6 and TRBJ2-5, with 14 bases matching TRBD2. The CDR3 spans 16 residues. Germline V gene sequence: CDR1 SGHDT, CDR2 YYEEEE. After removal of 3 bases from V and 5 bases from J, the junction contained 6 bases not matched to a gene. The CDR3 here is CASSWGLAGAFETQYF. The CDR3, as DNA: TGTGCCAGCAGCTGGGGACTAGCGGGAGCTTTTGAGACCCAGTACTTC. Variable domain in full (rest from reference TRBV5-6 and TRBJ2-5): DAGVTQSPTHLIKTRGQQVTLRCSPKSGHDTVSWYQQALGQGPQFIFQYYEEEERQRGNFPDRFSGHQFPNYSSELNVNALLLGDSALYLCASSWGLAGAFETQYFGPGTRLLVL.

V gene TRBV18 combines with J gene TRBJ2-7, with 9 bases fitting TRBD1. The V gene end was trimmed by 2 bases and the J gene end by 7 bases; junction bases not matched to a gene: 12. CDR3 length: 16 residues. Germline values: CDR1 KGHSH, CDR2 LQKENI. CDR3 DNA sequence: TGTGCCAGCTCACCAGGTTGGGACAGGGATTTAGTAGAGCAGTACTTC. Translated: CASSPGWDRDLVEQYF.